The 10 T cell receptor beta chains reported below all come from one sample, sequenced in a study of blood T cell repertoires in COVID-19. Clones were sequenced by immunoSEQ multiplex PCR, and TCRdb holds only the in-frame ones, with some missing. This sample has more than 150,000 clones, with roughly 80% found just once. The specimen sequenced was peripheral blood. These TCRs come from a man aged 60 to 75 with acute or convalescent COVID-19.

J is TRBJ1-6 and V is TRBV7-2; possible D gene TRBD1, 5 bases. This CDR3 has 15 amino acids. The germline V and J ends were trimmed by 0 bases and 7 bases, with 10 bases remaining between them. Germline V gives CDR1 SGHTA, CDR2 FQGNSA. DNA for the CDR3: TGTGCCAGCAGCTTAGCGGGCCAGGGAAATTCACCCCTCCACTTT. It encodes CASSLAGQGNSPLHF. Complete variable domain (other parts from reference TRBV7-2 and TRBJ1-6): GAGVSQSPSNKVTEKGKDVELRCDPISGHTALYWYRQSLGQGLEFLIYFQGNSAPDKSGLPSDRFSAERTGGSVSTLTIQRTQQEDSAVYLCASSLAGQGNSPLHFGNGTRLTVT.

This chain connects TRBV12-5 to TRBJ2-7, with D perhaps matching TRBD2 (7 bases). V lost 0 bases, J lost 2 bases, and 11 bases lay in between. The CDR3 length is 15 residues. CDR1 LGHNT and CDR2 FRNRAP come from the germline V gene. CDR3 nucleotide sequence: TGTGCTAGTGGTTTGGTAGTGGGGGGGCCCTACGAGCAGTACTTC. It translates to CASGLVVGGPYEQYF.

This rearrangement joins TRBV5-4 to TRBJ2-7, with TRBD1 identical over 8 bases. The V segment lost 4 bases and the J segment 2 bases; nucleotides outside the gene matches: 5. Germline V lookup: CDR1 SGHNT, CDR2 YYREEE (reference sequence). The CDR3 is 14 amino acids. The CDR3 spells CASSTGQGPYEQYF. In DNA, the CDR3 is TGTGCCAGCAGCACTGGACAGGGACCCTACGAGCAGTACTTC.

The V call is TRBV19, the J call TRBJ2-5; a weak D match, TRBD1 (6 bases). Germline assignment: CDR1 LNHDA and CDR2 SQIVND (reference sequence). The CDR3 runs to 15 residues. The germline V and J ends were trimmed by 5 bases and 4 bases, with 17 bases remaining between them. The CDR3 DNA reads TGTGCCAGTAGTGGACGGGTGGGGGCTGGAGAGACCCAGTACTTC. It specifies CASSGRVGAGETQYF.

The chain has TRBV20-1 and TRBJ1-2; 8 bases align to TRBD1. The CDR3 extends over 14 amino acids. Losses at the gene ends were 3 bases for V and 7 bases for J; bases not matched to a gene: 10. Germline V gene lookup returns CDR1 DFQATT and CDR2 SNEGSKA (reference sequence). The CDR3 bases are TGCAGTGCTAGTCAGGGGGCTCAGTTTGGTGGCTACACCTTC. Translation: CSASQGAQFGGYTF.

This clone was observed a few times. The V call is TRBV19, the J call TRBJ2-1; TRBD1 might be the D (5 bases). CDR3 length: 15 amino acids. Trimming removed 3 bases from V and 3 bases from J, with 12 bases in between. Germline V gives CDR1 LNHDA, CDR2 SQIVND (reference sequence). CDR3 coding DNA: TGTGCCAGTAGTATCTTTCAGGGCAACTACAATGAGCAGTTCTTC. It specifies CASSIFQGNYNEQFF. The variable domain in full, with the rest retrieved from reference TRBV19 and TRBJ2-1, is DGGITQSPKYLFRKEGQNVTLSCEQNLNHDAMYWYRQDPGQGLRLIYYSQIVNDFQKGDIAEGYSVSREKKESFPLTVTSAQKNPTAFYLCASSIFQGNYNEQFFGPGTRLTVL.

The chain combines TRBV7-9 with TRBJ1-5; TRBD1 is a possible D gene (5 bases). Germline loops: CDR1 SEHNR, CDR2 FQNEAQ (reference sequence). V lost 11 bases to trimming and J lost 4 bases, with 12 bases between them. The length of the CDR3 is 12 residues. CDR3 protein: CASARDNQPQHF. CDR3 DNA sequence: TGTGCCTCAGCCAGGGATAATCAGCCCCAGCATTTT.

This clone was detected a few times. This sequence joins TRBV5-4 and TRBJ2-3; TRBD2 agrees at 8 bases. The CDR3 spans 16 residues. The V and J ends lost 5 bases and 1 base, in that order; junction bases with no gene match: 9. In germline, CDR1 is SGHNT, CDR2 YYREEE (reference sequence). The CDR3 reads CASSLGGLGGTDTQYF. DNA for the CDR3: TGTGCCAGCAGTCTGGGGGGACTAGGAGGCACAGATACGCAGTATTTT.

This chain connects TRBV10-1 to TRBJ2-2; D is unresolved. CDR3 size: 16 residues. Between the trimmed V and J ends, which lost 10 bases and 5 bases, there was a span of 23 bases. Germline CDR1 and CDR2: WNHNN and SYGVQD (reference sequence). The CDR3 sequence is CATHQPPGRSTGELFF. For the CDR3, the DNA is TGCGCCACCCACCAGCCCCCAGGTCGTTCGACCGGGGAGCTGTTTTTT.

The gene calls are TRBV6-5 and TRBJ2-7; D possibly corresponds to TRBD2 (5 bases). CDR3 length: 16 amino acids. V was cut by 2 bases and J by 1 base, with 15 bases left in between. CDR1 is MNHEY, CDR2 SVGAGI, per germline. CDR3 coding DNA: TGTGCCAGCAGTTACGGTACGGGGTTGGTTTCCTACGAGCAGTACTTC. Encoded protein: CASSYGTGLVSYEQYF.